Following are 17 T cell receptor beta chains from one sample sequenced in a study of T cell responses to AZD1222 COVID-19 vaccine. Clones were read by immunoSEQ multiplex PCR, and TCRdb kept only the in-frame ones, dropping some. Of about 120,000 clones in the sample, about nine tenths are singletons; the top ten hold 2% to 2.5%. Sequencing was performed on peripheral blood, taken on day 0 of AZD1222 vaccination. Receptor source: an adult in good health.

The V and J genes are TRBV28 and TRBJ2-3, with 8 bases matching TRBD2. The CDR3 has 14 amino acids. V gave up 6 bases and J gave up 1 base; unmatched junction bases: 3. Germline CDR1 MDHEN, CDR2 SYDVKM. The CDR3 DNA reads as TGTGCCAGCAGGCGAGCGGGAGGCACAGATACGCAGTATTTT. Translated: CASRRAGGTDTQYF.

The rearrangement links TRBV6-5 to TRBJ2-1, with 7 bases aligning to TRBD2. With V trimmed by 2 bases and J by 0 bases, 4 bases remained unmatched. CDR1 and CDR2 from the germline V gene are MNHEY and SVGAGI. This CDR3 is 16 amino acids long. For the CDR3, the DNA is TGTGCCAGCAGTTACGCGGGAGAACTCTCCTACAATGAGCAGTTCTTC. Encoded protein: CASSYAGELSYNEQFF.

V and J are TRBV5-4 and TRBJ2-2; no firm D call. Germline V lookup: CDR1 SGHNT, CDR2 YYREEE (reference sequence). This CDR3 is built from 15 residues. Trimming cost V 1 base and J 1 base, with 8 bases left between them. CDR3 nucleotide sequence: TGTGCCAGCAGCTTGAGGGTACAGAACACCGGGGAGCTGTTTTTT. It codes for CASSLRVQNTGELFF.

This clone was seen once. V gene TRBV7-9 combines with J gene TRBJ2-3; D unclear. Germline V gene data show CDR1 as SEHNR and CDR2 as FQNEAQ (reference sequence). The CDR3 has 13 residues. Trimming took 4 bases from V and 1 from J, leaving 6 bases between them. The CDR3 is CASSSDGTDTQYF. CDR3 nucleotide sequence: TGTGCCAGCAGCTCGGATGGCACAGATACGCAGTATTTT.

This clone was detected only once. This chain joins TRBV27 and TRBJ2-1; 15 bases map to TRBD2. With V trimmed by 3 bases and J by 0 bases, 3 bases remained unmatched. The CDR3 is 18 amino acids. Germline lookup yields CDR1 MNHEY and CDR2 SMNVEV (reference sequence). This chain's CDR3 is CASSFQGLAGGSYNEQFF. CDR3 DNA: TGTGCCAGCAGTTTCCAGGGACTAGCGGGAGGCTCCTACAATGAGCAGTTCTTC.

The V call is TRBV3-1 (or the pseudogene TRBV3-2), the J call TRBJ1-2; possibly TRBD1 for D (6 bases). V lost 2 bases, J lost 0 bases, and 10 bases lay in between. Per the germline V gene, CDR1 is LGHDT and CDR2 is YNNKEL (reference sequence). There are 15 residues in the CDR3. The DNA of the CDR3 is TGTGCCAGCAGCCAAAGAACAGGGCCTAACTATGGCTACACCTTC. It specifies CASSQRTGPNYGYTF.

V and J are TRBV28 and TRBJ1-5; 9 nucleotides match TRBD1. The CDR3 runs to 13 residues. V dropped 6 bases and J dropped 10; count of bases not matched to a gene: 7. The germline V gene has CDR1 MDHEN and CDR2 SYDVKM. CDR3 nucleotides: TGTGCCAGCAGACTACAGGGGGCAAGCCCCCAGCATTTT. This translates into CASRLQGASPQHF.

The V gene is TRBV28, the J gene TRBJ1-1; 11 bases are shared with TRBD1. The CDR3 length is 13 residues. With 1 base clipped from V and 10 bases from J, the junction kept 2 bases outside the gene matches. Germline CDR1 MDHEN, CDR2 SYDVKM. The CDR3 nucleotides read TGTGCCAGCAGTTTATTGGGACAGGGGGTAGCTTTCTTT. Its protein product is CASSLLGQGVAFF. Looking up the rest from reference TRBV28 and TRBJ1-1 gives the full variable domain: DVKVTQSSRYLVKRTGEKVFLECVQDMDHENMFWYRQDPGLGLRLIYFSYDVKMKEKGDIPEGYSVSREKKERFSLILESASTNQTSMYLCASSLLGQGVAFFGQGTRLTVV.

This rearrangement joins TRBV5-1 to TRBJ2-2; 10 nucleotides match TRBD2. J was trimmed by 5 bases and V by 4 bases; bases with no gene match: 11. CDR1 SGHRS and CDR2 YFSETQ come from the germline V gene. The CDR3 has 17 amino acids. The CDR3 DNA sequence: TGCGCCAGCAGCCTCCGGACTAGCGGAGGGGGGACCGGGGAGCTGTTTTTT. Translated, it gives CASSLRTSGGGTGELFF.

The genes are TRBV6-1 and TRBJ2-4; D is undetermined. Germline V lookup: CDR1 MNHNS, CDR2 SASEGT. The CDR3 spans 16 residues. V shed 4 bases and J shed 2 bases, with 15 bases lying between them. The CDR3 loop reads CASSAPALKTKNIQYF. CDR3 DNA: TGTGCCAGCAGTGCCCCTGCGTTGAAGACCAAAAACATTCAGTACTTC.

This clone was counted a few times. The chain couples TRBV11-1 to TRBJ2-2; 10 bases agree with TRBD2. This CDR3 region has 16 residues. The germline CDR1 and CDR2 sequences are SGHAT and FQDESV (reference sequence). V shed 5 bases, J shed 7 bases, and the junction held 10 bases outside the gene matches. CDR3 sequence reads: CASSPPGTSAGGELFF. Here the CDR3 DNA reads TGTGCCAGCAGCCCACCCGGGACTAGCGCCGGCGGGGAGCTGTTTTTT.

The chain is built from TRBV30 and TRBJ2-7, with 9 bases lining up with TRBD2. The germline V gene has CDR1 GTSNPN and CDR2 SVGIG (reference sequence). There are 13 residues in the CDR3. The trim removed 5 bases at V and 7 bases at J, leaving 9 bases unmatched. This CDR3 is CAWRRSGGSEQYF. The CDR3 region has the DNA TGTGCCTGGCGGCGGAGCGGGGGGTCGGAGCAGTACTTC.

CDR3 sequence reads: CASSPPRTDYGYTF. DNA of the CDR3: TGTGCCAGCAGCCCCCCCCGGACAGACTATGGCTACACCTTC. This rearrangement joins TRBV9 to TRBJ1-2; D perhaps matches TRBD1 (6 bases). Between the trimmed V and J ends, which lost 4 bases and 3 bases, there was a span of 13 bases. Germline V gives CDR1 SGDLS, CDR2 YYNGEE. The CDR3 extends over 14 amino acids.

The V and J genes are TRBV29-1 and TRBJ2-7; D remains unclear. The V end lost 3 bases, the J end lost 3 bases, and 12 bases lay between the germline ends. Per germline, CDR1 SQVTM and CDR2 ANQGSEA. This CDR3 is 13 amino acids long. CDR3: CSVEVETGYEQYF. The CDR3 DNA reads TGCAGCGTTGAGGTAGAGACCGGCTACGAGCAGTACTTC.

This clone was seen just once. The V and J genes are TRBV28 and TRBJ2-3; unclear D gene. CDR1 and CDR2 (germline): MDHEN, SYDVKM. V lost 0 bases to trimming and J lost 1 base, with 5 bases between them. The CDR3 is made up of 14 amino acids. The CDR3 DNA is TGTGCCAGCAGTTTATGGGGTCGCACAGATACGCAGTATTTT. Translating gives CASSLWGRTDTQYF. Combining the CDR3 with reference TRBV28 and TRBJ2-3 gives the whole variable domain DVKVTQSSRYLVKRTGEKVFLECVQDMDHENMFWYRQDPGLGLRLIYFSYDVKMKEKGDIPEGYSVSREKKERFSLILESASTNQTSMYLCASSLWGRTDTQYFGPGTRLTVL.

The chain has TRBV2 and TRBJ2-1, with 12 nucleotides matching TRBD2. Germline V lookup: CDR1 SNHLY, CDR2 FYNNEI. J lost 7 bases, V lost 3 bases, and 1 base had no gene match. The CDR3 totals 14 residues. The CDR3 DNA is TGTGCCAGCAGTGATACTAGCGGGAGGAATGAGCAGTTCTTC. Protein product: CASSDTSGRNEQFF.

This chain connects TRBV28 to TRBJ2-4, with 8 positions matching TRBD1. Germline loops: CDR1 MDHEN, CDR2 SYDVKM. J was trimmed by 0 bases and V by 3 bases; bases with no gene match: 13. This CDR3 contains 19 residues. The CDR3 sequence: CASSFPSRDRTIAKNIQYF. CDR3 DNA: TGTGCCAGCAGTTTCCCCTCCCGGGACAGGACAATAGCCAAAAACATTCAGTACTTC. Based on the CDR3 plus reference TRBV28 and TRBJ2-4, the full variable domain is DVKVTQSSRYLVKRTGEKVFLECVQDMDHENMFWYRQDPGLGLRLIYFSYDVKMKEKGDIPEGYSVSREKKERFSLILESASTNQTSMYLCASSFPSRDRTIAKNIQYFGAGTRLSVL.